These 3 T cell receptor beta chains were sequenced from one sample in a study of blood T cell repertoires in COVID-19. Data came from immunoSEQ multiplex PCR; TCRdb stores just in-frame clones and leaves some out. The sample contains over 200,000 clones, just under 90% of which appear only once. Sequences were obtained from peripheral blood. These receptors all come from a man younger than 40 with COVID-19, enrolled during active disease.

V usage is TRBV9 and J usage is TRBJ1-2, with 10 bases aligning to TRBD1. The CDR3 consists of 14 residues. V dropped 1 base and J dropped 6; count of bases not matched to a gene: 3. Germline V gives CDR1 SGDLS, CDR2 YYNGEE. The CDR3 DNA reads as TGTGCCAGCAGCGTAAGGGACAGGGGAGATGGCTACACCTTC. Residues: CASSVRDRGDGYTF.

V and J are TRBV14 and TRBJ1-1; D remains unclear. The ends were cut back, 2 bases at V and 3 bases at J, with 7 bases in the middle. The CDR3 loop spans 13 amino acids. Germline assignment: CDR1 SGHDN and CDR2 FVKESK. CDR3 DNA: TGTGCCAGCAGCCAAAACTTCTACACTGAAGCTTTCTTT. Translating it yields CASSQNFYTEAFF.

The chain couples TRBV3-1 (or the pseudogene TRBV3-2) to TRBJ1-3; 7 bases map to TRBD1. The germline V gene encodes CDR1 LGHDT and CDR2 YNNKEL (reference sequence). CDR3 length: 16 residues. With 6 bases clipped from V and 3 bases from J, the junction kept 11 bases outside the gene matches. The CDR3 loop is CASSEMTTGFGNTIYF. The CDR3, as DNA: TGTGCCAGCAGTGAGATGACGACAGGGTTTGGAAACACCATATATTTT.